The clone carrying this TCR beta chain showed up just a few times. As yet, its antigen is unknown. V gave up 0 bases and J gave up 5 bases, with 11 bases separating them. Per germline, CDR1 LNHNV and CDR2 YYDKDF (reference sequence). CDR3 size: 14 residues. This sample is drawn from a study of response to subunit inactivated influenza vaccine. Notes on the study in general: Only a handful of new T cells, the authors suggested, are recruited with each seasonal influenza vaccination.

TCRdb processed the RT-PCR reads anew with MiXCR; each CDR3 protein has one entry. The table has about 480,000 distinct CDR3 sequences, approximately 12% seen once. This chain uses TRBV15 with TRBJ2-7; TRBD2 is a possible D gene (5 bases). The sequences come from PBMCs from blood, collected roughly 47 days after vaccination. The receptor was isolated from a middle-aged man who received an inactivated influenza vaccine. CDR3 protein: CATSREAGPHEQYF. CDR3 coding DNA: TGTGCCACCAGCAGAGAGGCGGGTCCCCACGAGCAGTACTTC.